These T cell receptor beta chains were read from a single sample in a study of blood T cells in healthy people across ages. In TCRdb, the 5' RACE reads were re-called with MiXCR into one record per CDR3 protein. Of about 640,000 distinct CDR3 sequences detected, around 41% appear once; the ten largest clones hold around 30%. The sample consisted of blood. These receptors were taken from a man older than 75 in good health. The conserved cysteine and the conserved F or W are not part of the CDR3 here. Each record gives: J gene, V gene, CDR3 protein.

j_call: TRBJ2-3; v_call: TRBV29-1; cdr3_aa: SVGRITSTDTQY
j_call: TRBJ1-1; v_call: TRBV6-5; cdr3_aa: ASSYLMGQQNTEAF
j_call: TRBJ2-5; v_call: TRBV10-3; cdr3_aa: AISARLDGGGDQY
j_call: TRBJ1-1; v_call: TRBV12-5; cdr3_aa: ASGLNLNTEAF
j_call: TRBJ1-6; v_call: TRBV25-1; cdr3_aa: ASSENPVGDSPLH
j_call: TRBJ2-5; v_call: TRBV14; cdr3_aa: ASSQDDRLSTQY
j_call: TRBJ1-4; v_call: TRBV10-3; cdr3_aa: AISSGTTNEKLF
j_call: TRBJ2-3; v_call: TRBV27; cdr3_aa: ASSGGSIAGGTDTQY
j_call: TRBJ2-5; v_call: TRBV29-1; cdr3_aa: SVNRAETQY
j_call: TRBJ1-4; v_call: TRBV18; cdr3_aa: ASSLQGFHEKLF
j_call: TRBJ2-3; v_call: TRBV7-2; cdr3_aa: ASSHGGTGFKQY
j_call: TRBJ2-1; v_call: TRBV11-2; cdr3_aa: ASSPRRERGRDEQF
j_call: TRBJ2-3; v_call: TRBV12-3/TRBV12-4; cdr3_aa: TSRAGTSTDTQY
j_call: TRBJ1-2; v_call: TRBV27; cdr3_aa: ASSLQRSYGYT
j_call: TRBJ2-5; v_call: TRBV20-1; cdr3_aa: SARDVGYETQY
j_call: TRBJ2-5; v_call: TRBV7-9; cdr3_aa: ASSLVDRGRDEQY
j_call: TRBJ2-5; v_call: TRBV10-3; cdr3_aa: AISDLGLAGVQQY
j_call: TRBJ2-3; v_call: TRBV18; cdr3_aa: ASSPRTGSGDTQY
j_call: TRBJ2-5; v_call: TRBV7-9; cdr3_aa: ASSVVPRQETQY
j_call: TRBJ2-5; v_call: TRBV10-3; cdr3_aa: AISEGGETQY
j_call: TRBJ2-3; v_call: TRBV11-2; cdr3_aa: ASSETGGAADTQY
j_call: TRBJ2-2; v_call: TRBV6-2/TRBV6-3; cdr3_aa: ASNLAGGPRTGELF
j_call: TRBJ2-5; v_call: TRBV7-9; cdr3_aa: ASSFYYQGEETQY
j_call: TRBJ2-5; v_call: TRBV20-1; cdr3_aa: SASVTSGGKQY
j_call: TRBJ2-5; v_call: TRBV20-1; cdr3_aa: SASPQETQY
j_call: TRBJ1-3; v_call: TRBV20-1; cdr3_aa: SARSPGKVSGNTIY
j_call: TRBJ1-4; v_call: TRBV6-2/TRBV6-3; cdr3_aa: ASTPGQGAEKLF
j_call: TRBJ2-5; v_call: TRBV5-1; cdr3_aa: ASSYGTASYGQY
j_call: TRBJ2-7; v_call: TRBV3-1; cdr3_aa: ASSRRDRGSYEQY